This is a list of T cell receptor beta chains from one sample in a study of T cell changes during pregnancy in multiple sclerosis. The protocol was immunoSEQ multiplex PCR, while the TCRdb copy is restricted to in-frame clones and leaves out a portion. The sample comprises about 49,000 clones, roughly nine tenths of which are singletons, and 0.3% to 0.45% rests with the top ten. The sample was CD4+ T cells from peripheral blood mononuclear cells, taken in the second trimester of pregnancy. The receptors shown here come from a female donor in good health, enrolled as a control in a pregnancy study. Both conserved end residues are part of each CDR3. D genes are given only for firm matches.

v_gene	d_gene	j_gene	CDR3aa	CDR3nt
TRBV2	-	TRBJ2-1	CASKGKVGGFGNEQFF	TGTGCCAGCAAGGGTAAAGTCGGAGGGTTCGGAAATGAGCAGTTCTTC
TRBV7-9	TRBD2	TRBJ2-1	CASSLSVAGGFRSYNEQFF	TGTGCCAGCAGCTTATCTGTGGCGGGGGGCTTCCGGTCCTACAATGAGCAGTTCTTC
TRBV7-2	TRBD1	TRBJ1-4	CASSPHIQGGREKLFF	TGTGCCAGCAGCCCACATATACAGGGGGGGCGGGAAAAACTGTTTTTT
TRBV19	-	TRBJ2-7	CASSKGGDVTYEQYF	TGTGCCAGTAGTAAGGGCGGGGACGTAACCTACGAGCAGTACTTC
TRBV15	TRBD2	TRBJ2-7	CATSRELAALGEQYF	TGTGCCACCAGCAGAGAGCTAGCGGCCCTGGGAGAGCAGTACTTC
TRBV11-1	-	TRBJ1-2	CASSLNGEYGYTF	TGTGCCAGCAGCTTAAATGGAGAGTATGGCTACACCTTC
TRBV12-5	TRBD2	TRBJ2-1	CASGLVGLAGGHSYNEQFF	TGTGCTAGTGGTTTGGTAGGACTAGCGGGGGGACACTCCTACAATGAGCAGTTCTTC
TRBV30	-	TRBJ1-2	CAWSSAGDDSGYTF	TGTGCCTGGAGTTCTGCAGGGGATGACTCTGGCTACACCTTC
TRBV7-9	TRBD1	TRBJ1-5	CASSRDRAEPQHF	TGTGCCAGCAGCAGAGACAGGGCTGAGCCCCAGCATTTT
TRBV6-5	TRBD1	TRBJ1-2	CASSFSRGRTVGYTF	TGTGCCAGCAGTTTTTCCAGGGGGCGGACGGTCGGCTACACCTTC
TRBV12-5	TRBD2	TRBJ2-1	CASGLVPTSGNEQFF	TGTGCTAGTGGTTTGGTACCGACTAGCGGCAATGAGCAGTTCTTC
TRBV7-6	-	TRBJ2-5	CASSWRELQETQYF	TGTGCCAGCAGCTGGAGGGAGCTCCAAGAGACCCAGTACTTC
TRBV27	TRBD1	TRBJ2-1	CASSPRDRGGNEQFF	TGTGCCAGCAGTCCCCGGGACAGGGGAGGGAATGAGCAGTTCTTC
TRBV19	TRBD1	TRBJ1-1	CASSAIPGGRNTEAFF	TGTGCCAGTAGCGCTATTCCAGGGGGCAGGAACACTGAAGCTTTCTTT
TRBV7-6	TRBD1	TRBJ1-1	CASSSVGGTDQNTEAFF	TGTGCCAGCAGCTCCGTGGGTGGGACAGACCAGAACACTGAAGCTTTCTTT
TRBV9	TRBD1	TRBJ1-4	CASSVADRGNEKLFF	TGTGCCAGCAGCGTAGCCGACAGGGGAAATGAAAAACTGTTTTTT
TRBV5-1	TRBD1	TRBJ2-2	CASSPRTGRLGRTGELFF	TGCGCCAGCAGCCCGCGGACAGGGAGGCTTGGGCGCACCGGGGAGCTGTTTTTT